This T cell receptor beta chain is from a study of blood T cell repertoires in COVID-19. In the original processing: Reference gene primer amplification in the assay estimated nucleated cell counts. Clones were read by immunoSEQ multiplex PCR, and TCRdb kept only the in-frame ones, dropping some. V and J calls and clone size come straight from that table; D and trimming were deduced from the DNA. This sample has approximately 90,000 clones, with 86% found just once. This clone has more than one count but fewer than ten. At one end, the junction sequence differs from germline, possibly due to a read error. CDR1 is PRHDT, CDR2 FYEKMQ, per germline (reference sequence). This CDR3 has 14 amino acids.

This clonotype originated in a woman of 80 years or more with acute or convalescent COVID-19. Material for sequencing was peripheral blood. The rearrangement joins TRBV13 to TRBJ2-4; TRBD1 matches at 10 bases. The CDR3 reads CASSLGTGVSIQYF. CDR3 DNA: TGTGCCAGCAGCCTAGGGACAGGGGTTAGCATTCAGTACTTT.